This TCR beta chain was documented in a study of T cells in Graves' hyperthyroidism and ophthalmopathy. Ophthalmopathy patients all had a Clinical Activity Score of at least 3, a NOSPECS grade of at least 4 and disease under 3 months old. Exclusion of a patient resulted from uncontrolled infection, other autoimmune disease, pregnancy or lactation. Clinical symptoms, serum thyroxine and TRAb, thyroid ultrasound and orbital computed tomography were used for the diagnoses. Many counts were recorded for this clonotype. The CDR3 totals 13 residues. V was clipped by 3 bases and J by 7 bases, with 10 bases between them. Germline-derived CDR1 and CDR2 are MNHEY and SMNVEV (reference sequence). Amplification of TCR beta CDR3 regions was performed using RNA transcripts as template. Carried out on the TCR CDR3, a first-round RT-PCR used the HTBI primer set. MiXCR was run by TCRdb on the multiplex PCR reads, yielding one entry per CDR3 protein. The repertoire holds hundreds of thousands of distinct CDR3 sequences, with just under 20% as singletons.

V and J are TRBV27 and TRBJ2-1; D gene uncertain. Sequenced: blood. The clonotype comes from a man aged 40-50 years with Graves' ophthalmopathy. The CDR3 reads CASSFSPRNEQFF. The CDR3 DNA follows: TGTGCCAGCAGTTTCTCCCCCCGGAATGAGCAGTTCTTC.